This is a list of T cell receptor beta chains from one sample in a study of OX40 agonist ivuxolimab in advanced cancers. Some clones are missing from TCRdb's copy, which holds only in-frame ones; the method was immunoSEQ multiplex PCR. Found here are roughly 74,000 clones, 85% to 95% of them singletons; the top ten hold around 21%. The material was CD4+ or CD8+ T cells sorted from blood, obtained in a trial of the OX40 agonist ivuxolimab. These receptors all come from an adult with an advanced solid tumor such as melanoma, head and neck, liver or kidney cancer. Both conserved end residues are part of each CDR3. Fields, in order: D gene, clone size, J gene, V gene, CDR3 DNA, CDR3 protein. A D gene is named only where the DNA matches it firmly. Rows may omit the clone size; those that give it use once, few, many or a size class.

D gene: TRBD2
clone size: NA
J gene: TRBJ2-5
V gene: TRBV23-1
CDR3 DNA: TGCGCCAGCAGTCAACGGGGGGGAATGGCCCAGTACTTC
CDR3 protein: CASSQRGGMAQYF

D gene: TRBD2
clone size: once
J gene: TRBJ2-2
V gene: TRBV5-6
CDR3 DNA: TGTGCCAGCAGCTACGGGACTAGCGGGAGTGGTACAGGGGAGCTGTTTTTT
CDR3 protein: CASSYGTSGSGTGELFF

D gene: NA
clone size: NA
J gene: TRBJ2-3
V gene: TRBV27
CDR3 DNA: TGTGCCAGCAGCCTCCTGGGATCTAGCACAGATACGCAGTATTTT
CDR3 protein: CASSLLGSSTDTQYF

D gene: NA
clone size: NA
J gene: TRBJ1-3
V gene: TRBV11-2
CDR3 DNA: TGTGCCAGCAGCTTCCCCGGGGACACCATATATTTT
CDR3 protein: CASSFPGDTIYF

D gene: TRBD1
clone size: NA
J gene: TRBJ1-5
V gene: TRBV6-5
CDR3 DNA: TGTGCCAGCAGACCAGACAGGGGGCAGCCCCAGCATTTT
CDR3 protein: CASRPDRGQPQHF

D gene: NA
clone size: NA
J gene: TRBJ1-2
V gene: TRBV6-1
CDR3 DNA: TGTGCCAGCAGATCCCTCGGGGGCGCTTCCCATGGCTACACCTTC
CDR3 protein: CASRSLGGASHGYTF

D gene: TRBD1
clone size: NA
J gene: TRBJ2-7
V gene: TRBV6-6
CDR3 DNA: TGTGCCAGCGGGAGGACAGGGGTCCACGAGCAGTACTTC
CDR3 protein: CASGRTGVHEQYF

D gene: TRBD2
clone size: NA
J gene: TRBJ2-7
V gene: TRBV19
CDR3 DNA: TGTGCCAGTAGTATATCTAGCGGGGCCTACGAGCAGTACTTC
CDR3 protein: CASSISSGAYEQYF

D gene: NA
clone size: NA
J gene: TRBJ2-1
V gene: TRBV29-1
CDR3 DNA: TGCAGCGTTGAAGATCCCCAGTACAATGAGCAGTTCTTC
CDR3 protein: CSVEDPQYNEQFF

D gene: TRBD1
clone size: NA
J gene: TRBJ2-2
V gene: TRBV7-6
CDR3 DNA: TGCGGGACAGCGGACACCGGGGAGCTGTTTTTT
CDR3 protein: CGTADTGELFF

D gene: NA
clone size: NA
J gene: TRBJ2-2
V gene: TRBV9
CDR3 DNA: TGTGCCAGCAGCGTAGCGGGGTCCGCCACCGGGGAGCTGTTTTTT
CDR3 protein: CASSVAGSATGELFF

D gene: NA
clone size: NA
J gene: TRBJ2-7
V gene: TRBV5-3
CDR3 DNA: TGTGCCAGAACCACGGAGGGGCTAGCGCCCTCCTACGAGCAGTACTTC
CDR3 protein: CARTTEGLAPSYEQYF

D gene: NA
clone size: NA
J gene: TRBJ2-2
V gene: TRBV13
CDR3 DNA: TGTGCCAGCAAGGAGGGTAGCACCGGGGAGCTGTTTTTT
CDR3 protein: CASKEGSTGELFF

D gene: NA
clone size: NA
J gene: TRBJ2-3
V gene: TRBV7-3
CDR3 DNA: TGTGCCAGCAGCATGGGTAATCAGGGGAACACAGATACGCAGTATTTT
CDR3 protein: CASSMGNQGNTDTQYF

D gene: NA
clone size: NA
J gene: TRBJ1-5
V gene: TRBV9
CDR3 DNA: TGTGCCAGCAGCGTAGAAGGGTATAGCAATCAGCCCCAGCATTTT
CDR3 protein: CASSVEGYSNQPQHF

D gene: TRBD1
clone size: once
J gene: TRBJ2-1
V gene: TRBV6-5
CDR3 DNA: TGTGCCAGCAGTTGGACAGGGGTCAATGAGCAGTTCTTC
CDR3 protein: CASSWTGVNEQFF

D gene: NA
clone size: NA
J gene: TRBJ2-1
V gene: TRBV27
CDR3 DNA: TGTGCCAGCAGCCGCTTGAATGAGCAGTTCTTC
CDR3 protein: CASSRLNEQFF

D gene: NA
clone size: NA
J gene: TRBJ2-5
V gene: TRBV21-1
CDR3 DNA: TGTGCCAGCAGCAAAAGGGGAGGGGAAGAGACCCAGTACTTC
CDR3 protein: CASSKRGGEETQYF

D gene: TRBD1
clone size: once
J gene: TRBJ2-1
V gene: TRBV14
CDR3 DNA: TGTGCCAGCAGTCAGCTCGGGACAGGGTCGTTGGGTGAGCAGTTCTTC
CDR3 protein: CASSQLGTGSLGEQFF

D gene: TRBD1
clone size: many
J gene: TRBJ1-1
V gene: TRBV27
CDR3 DNA: TGTGCCAGCGCCCTTGGGGGGACAGCGAACACTGAAGCTTTCTTT
CDR3 protein: CASALGGTANTEAFF

D gene: NA
clone size: NA
J gene: TRBJ2-7
V gene: TRBV7-6
CDR3 DNA: TGTGCCAGCAGCTTAGAGGGCAGTTCGGTCTACGAGCAGTACTTC
CDR3 protein: CASSLEGSSVYEQYF

D gene: NA
clone size: few
J gene: TRBJ2-7
V gene: TRBV6-6
CDR3 DNA: TGTGCCAGCAGTCCCAACACGGGCGAGCAGTACTTC
CDR3 protein: CASSPNTGEQYF

D gene: TRBD2
clone size: NA
J gene: TRBJ2-3
V gene: TRBV4-3
CDR3 DNA: TGCGCCAGCAGTCCGACTAGCGGGGTCCCCGATACGCAGTATTTT
CDR3 protein: CASSPTSGVPDTQYF

D gene: TRBD1
clone size: NA
J gene: TRBJ2-1
V gene: TRBV5-5
CDR3 DNA: TGTGCCAGCAGCTCGACAGGGGATGAGCAGTTCTTC
CDR3 protein: CASSSTGDEQFF

D gene: NA
clone size: NA
J gene: TRBJ2-7
V gene: TRBV19
CDR3 DNA: TGTGCCAGTAGTGCAGGGAGGCGGGACAGATCCTACGAGCAGTACTTC
CDR3 protein: CASSAGRRDRSYEQYF

D gene: NA
clone size: once
J gene: TRBJ1-1
V gene: TRBV7-6
CDR3 DNA: TGTGCCAGCAGCTTTGGGGGGACAATGGACACTGAAGCTTTCTTT
CDR3 protein: CASSFGGTMDTEAFF

D gene: NA
clone size: NA
J gene: TRBJ2-4
V gene: TRBV7-6
CDR3 DNA: TGTGCCAGCAGCTATATCCCGGAGGGGGGCGCAGAAAACATTCAGTACTTC
CDR3 protein: CASSYIPEGGAENIQYF

D gene: TRBD2
clone size: NA
J gene: TRBJ2-7
V gene: TRBV19
CDR3 DNA: TGTGCCAGTAGCGTAGCGGGAGGGCCCCTCTACGAGCAGTACTTC
CDR3 protein: CASSVAGGPLYEQYF

D gene: NA
clone size: NA
J gene: TRBJ2-7
V gene: TRBV14
CDR3 DNA: TGTGCCAGCAGTTCCTTTTCCGGACCCACTTACTACGAGCAGTACTTC
CDR3 protein: CASSSFSGPTYYEQYF

D gene: NA
clone size: NA
J gene: TRBJ1-6
V gene: TRBV4-3
CDR3 DNA: TGCGCCAGCAGCCAAGATATGACAAAAGGCTCCTATAATTCACCCCTCCACTTT
CDR3 protein: CASSQDMTKGSYNSPLHF

D gene: NA
clone size: NA
J gene: TRBJ2-7
V gene: TRBV7-9
CDR3 DNA: TGTGCCAGCAGCTTACCCAGGGCCTACGAGCAGTACTTC
CDR3 protein: CASSLPRAYEQYF

D gene: NA
clone size: NA
J gene: TRBJ2-2
V gene: TRBV5-6
CDR3 DNA: TGTGCCAGCAGCTTCGCCGGGGAGCTGTTTTTT
CDR3 protein: CASSFAGELFF

D gene: NA
clone size: NA
J gene: TRBJ1-2
V gene: TRBV2
CDR3 DNA: TGTGCCAGCAGTGAATCTAAAGGGCGCAGCTATGGCTACACCTTC
CDR3 protein: CASSESKGRSYGYTF

D gene: TRBD1
clone size: NA
J gene: TRBJ2-7
V gene: TRBV7-6
CDR3 DNA: TGTGCCAGCAGCTTAGGATCGACAGGGGTTTACTACGAGCAGTACTTC
CDR3 protein: CASSLGSTGVYYEQYF

D gene: TRBD1
clone size: NA
J gene: TRBJ2-7
V gene: TRBV25-1
CDR3 DNA: TGTGCCAGCAGTCCCACCGGGACAGGGGTCCACGAGCAGTACTTC
CDR3 protein: CASSPTGTGVHEQYF

D gene: TRBD1
clone size: once
J gene: TRBJ2-1
V gene: TRBV19
CDR3 DNA: TGTGCCAGTACCCCGGGACAGGGGGGGGGTGAGCAGTTCTTC
CDR3 protein: CASTPGQGGGEQFF

D gene: NA
clone size: NA
J gene: TRBJ2-2
V gene: TRBV5-1
CDR3 DNA: TGCGCCACCAGAATTAACACCGGGGAGCTGTTTTTT
CDR3 protein: CATRINTGELFF

D gene: NA
clone size: NA
J gene: TRBJ1-2
V gene: TRBV27
CDR3 DNA: TGTGCCAGCAGCCACAGGAACCGGGACCGCCTTAACTATGGCTACACCTTC
CDR3 protein: CASSHRNRDRLNYGYTF

D gene: NA
clone size: NA
J gene: TRBJ1-5
V gene: TRBV5-8
CDR3 DNA: TGTGCCAGCAGCCGCCGGGGGGGAAGCAATCAGCCCCAGCATTTT
CDR3 protein: CASSRRGGSNQPQHF

D gene: NA
clone size: NA
J gene: TRBJ1-1
V gene: TRBV7-2
CDR3 DNA: TGTGCCAGCAGCCACGACAGTCTGAACACTGAAGCTTTCTTT
CDR3 protein: CASSHDSLNTEAFF

D gene: NA
clone size: NA
J gene: TRBJ2-7
V gene: TRBV27
CDR3 DNA: TGTGCCAGCAGTCCTCGCCCCTACGAGCAGTACTTC
CDR3 protein: CASSPRPYEQYF

D gene: NA
clone size: NA
J gene: TRBJ1-4
V gene: TRBV5-1
CDR3 DNA: TGCGCCAGCAGCTCGCCAGCGAATTCGAACGAAATTAATGAAAAACTGTTTTTT
CDR3 protein: CASSSPANSNEINEKLFF